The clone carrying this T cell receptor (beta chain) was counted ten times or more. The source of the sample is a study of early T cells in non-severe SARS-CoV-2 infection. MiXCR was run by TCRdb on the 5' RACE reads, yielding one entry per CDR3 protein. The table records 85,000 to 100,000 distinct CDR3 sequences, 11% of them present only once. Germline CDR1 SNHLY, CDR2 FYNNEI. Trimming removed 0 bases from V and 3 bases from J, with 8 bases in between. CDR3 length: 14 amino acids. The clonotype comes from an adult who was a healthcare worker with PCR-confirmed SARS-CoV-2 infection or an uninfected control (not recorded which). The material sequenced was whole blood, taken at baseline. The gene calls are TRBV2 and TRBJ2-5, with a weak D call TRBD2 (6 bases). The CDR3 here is CASSEARREETQYF. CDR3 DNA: TGTGCCAGCAGTGAAGCGAGGAGGGAAGAGACCCAGTACTTC.